This TCR beta chain was documented in a study of blood T cell repertoires in COVID-19. This CDR3 region has 14 residues. Deletions cut 3 bases from V and 7 bases from J, with 14 bases between. Germline CDR1 SGDLS, CDR2 YYNGEE. In the original workflow: From reference gene primer amplification, estimates of nucleated cell counts were derived. The repertoire was sequenced with immunoSEQ multiplex PCR; TCRdb's copy has only in-frame clones and lacks some. That table supplies the V and J calls and clone size; D and trimming were determined from the DNA. This table holds about 260,000 clones, around 90% found once.

This receptor was taken from a man aged 45-65 years who had been exposed to COVID-19. The V and J genes are TRBV9 and TRBJ2-1; D is ambiguous. Sequencing input: PBMCs or T cells enriched from blood (not recorded which). CDR3 amino acids: CASSATHLGNEQFF. The CDR3 DNA follows: TGTGCCAGCAGCGCAACCCATCTAGGTAATGAGCAGTTCTTC.